This T cell receptor beta chain was recorded in a study of patients and donors after allogeneic stem cell transplantation. The sample holds a few counts of this clonotype. TCRdb re-called the RT-PCR reads with MiXCR, one entry per CDR3 protein. The table includes over 350,000 distinct CDR3 sequences, 15% to 20% detected once. Trimming removed 6 bases from V and 8 bases from J, with 10 bases in between. This CDR3 spans 11 amino acids. V and J are TRBV12-3 or TRBV12-4 and TRBJ1-2; D ambiguous. This sequence originates from a human donor who was either an allogeneic HSCT recipient or a stem cell or donor lymphocyte infusion donor (not recorded which). It is not recorded whose cells these are; they may come from a transplant donor. Sequenced input: blood, either unsorted or a sorted T cell fraction (not recorded which). CDR3 nucleotide sequence: TGTGCCAGCAGCGGACCGAGGGGCTACACCTTC. The encoded protein is CASSGPRGYTF.